These 12 T cell receptor beta chains were sequenced from one sample in a study of T cell clonotyping in hematopoietic cell transplantation (dated by TCRdb to the early 2020s). Preparation of the library involved the immunoSEQ multiplex PCR assay. TCRdb re-hosts the immuneACCESS table, in-frame sequences only. Its copies lack some clones; in the studies checked, an unresolved V gene accounts for under half of them, and the cause for the rest is not known. The sample profile shows about 21,000 clones; roughly nine tenths of them were found once. The ten largest clonotypes hold around 4% of the sample. Taken with the paper, the label for time point translates to: recipient sample about 28 days before transplant, after cytoreduction. Sequencing used peripheral blood mononuclear cells, obtained before stem cell transplant. Receptor source: a young man with biphenotypic leukemia. Some clones in this sample may be carry-over from other donors' samples.

This chain links TRBV5-1 with TRBJ2-5, with D unclear. Trimming took 0 bases from V and 1 from J, leaving 7 bases between them. Germline V gives CDR1 SGHRS, CDR2 YFSETQ. This CDR3 has 14 amino acids. DNA for the CDR3: TGCGCCAGCAGCTTGGCGGGCGTCCAAGAGACCCAGTACTTC. This encodes CASSLAGVQETQYF.

The gene calls are TRBV6-1 and TRBJ1-1; 8 bases agree with TRBD1. The CDR3 runs 15 residues. The V gene's germline CDR1 is MNHNS and CDR2 SASEGT. V lost 6 bases and J lost 4; bases outside the gene matches: 10. The CDR3 loop reads CASSPINDRGTEAFF. Written as DNA, the CDR3 is TGTGCCAGCAGCCCCATTAACGACAGGGGCACTGAAGCTTTCTTT.

The V call is TRBV9, the J call TRBJ2-7, with D unresolved. Trimming took off 3 bases at V and 4 bases at J, with 8 bases between the two ends. CDR3 size: 12 residues. In germline, CDR1 is SGDLS, CDR2 YYNGEE. The CDR3 nucleotides read TGTGCCAGCAGCGGGTTGGATTACGAGCAGTACTTC. Translation gives CASSGLDYEQYF.

The DNA for the CDR3 is TGCGCCAGCAGTCCCCCTGGCTACGAGCAGTACTTC. Translating gives CASSPPGYEQYF. J is TRBJ2-7 and V is TRBV23-1; D is unresolved. TRBV23-1 falls under the ORF class, with uncertain function. V was shortened by 4 bases and J by 3 bases, with 7 bases between the two germline ends. The CDR3 extends over 12 amino acids.

The chain has TRBV2 and TRBJ2-5, with TRBD1 identical over 9 bases. This CDR3 is built from 14 residues. J was trimmed by 3 bases and V by 4 bases; bases with no gene match: 3. Germline CDR1 and CDR2: SNHLY and FYNNEI. The DNA for the CDR3 is TGTGCCAGCAGTGGCGACAGGGGGGAAGAGACCCAGTACTTC. This codes for CASSGDRGEETQYF.

J is TRBJ1-3 and V is TRBV2; no reliable D call. The V gene lost 5 bases and the J gene lost 5 bases, with 10 bases spanning the gap. This CDR3 contains 13 residues. Per the germline V gene, CDR1 is SNHLY and CDR2 is FYNNEI. The CDR3 nucleotides read TGTGCCAGCAGTCCTCCCCTGAGAAACACCATATATTTT. The encoded protein is CASSPPLRNTIYF.

The V call is TRBV14, the J call TRBJ2-7, with 10 bases lining up with TRBD2. Germline V gene sequence: CDR1 SGHDN, CDR2 FVKESK. V lost 5 bases to trimming and J lost 3 bases; unmatched junction nucleotides: 7. The CDR3 runs to 15 residues. The CDR3 DNA reads as TGTGCCAGCAGCATGGATCTAGCGGGAGTCTACGAGCAGTACTTC. Its translation is CASSMDLAGVYEQYF. The full variable domain, in which reference TRBV14 and TRBJ2-7 provide the parts outside the CDR3, is EAGVTQFPSHSVIEKGQTVTLRCDPISGHDNLYWYRRVMGKEIKFLLHFVKESKQDESGMPNNRFLAERTGGTYSTLKVQPAELEDSGVYFCASSMDLAGVYEQYFGPGTRLTVT.

The J gene is TRBJ2-3, the V gene TRBV9, with 7 positions matching TRBD2. The junction had 11 bases not matched to a gene; V was cut back by 4 bases and J by 6 bases. The CDR3 length is 15 residues. Germline V gives CDR1 SGDLS, CDR2 YYNGEE. The CDR3 loop reads CASSISLGGVDTQYF. Here the CDR3 DNA reads TGTGCCAGCAGCATAAGCCTGGGGGGGGTGGATACGCAGTATTTT.

CDR3 protein: CASSGDSPSREQYF. CDR3 bases: TGTGCCAGCAGTGGGGACTCCCCAAGTAGGGAGCAGTACTTC. V and J are TRBV2 and TRBJ2-7, with a possible D match to TRBD2 (6 bases). Germline CDR1 SNHLY, CDR2 FYNNEI. The CDR3 is made up of 14 amino acids. Trimming shortened V by 4 bases and J by 7 bases, and 17 bases separated the two germline ends.

The V and J genes are TRBV6-1 and TRBJ1-2, with D unclear. CDR3 length: 13 amino acids. CDR1 MNHNS and CDR2 SASEGT come from the germline V gene. The V gene lost 0 bases and the J gene lost 4 bases, with 6 bases spanning the gap. CDR3: CASSEASTYGYTF. DNA for the CDR3: TGTGCCAGCAGTGAAGCCTCCACCTATGGCTACACCTTC.

This clone was recorded a few times. The rearrangement joins TRBV7-9 to TRBJ2-7; D is possibly TRBD1 or TRBD2 (6 bases each). The V gene's germline CDR1 is SEHNR and CDR2 FQNEAQ (reference sequence). The CDR3 contains 14 residues. V lost 2 bases and J lost 3, with 11 bases in between. The CDR3 sequence is CASSLQAGHYEQYF. The CDR3 DNA follows: TGTGCCAGCAGCTTACAGGCGGGACACTACGAGCAGTACTTC.

The rearrangement uses TRBV5-6 and TRBJ1-2; possibly TRBD1 for D (5 bases). The CDR3 consists of 12 residues. With 4 bases removed from V and 8 bases from J, the gap between germline ends came to 12 bases. Germline CDR1 is SGHDT and CDR2 is YYEEEE. The CDR3 region has the DNA TGTGCCAGCAGCGTGGGGGGTGGGGGCTACACCTTC. This gives the protein CASSVGGGGYTF.